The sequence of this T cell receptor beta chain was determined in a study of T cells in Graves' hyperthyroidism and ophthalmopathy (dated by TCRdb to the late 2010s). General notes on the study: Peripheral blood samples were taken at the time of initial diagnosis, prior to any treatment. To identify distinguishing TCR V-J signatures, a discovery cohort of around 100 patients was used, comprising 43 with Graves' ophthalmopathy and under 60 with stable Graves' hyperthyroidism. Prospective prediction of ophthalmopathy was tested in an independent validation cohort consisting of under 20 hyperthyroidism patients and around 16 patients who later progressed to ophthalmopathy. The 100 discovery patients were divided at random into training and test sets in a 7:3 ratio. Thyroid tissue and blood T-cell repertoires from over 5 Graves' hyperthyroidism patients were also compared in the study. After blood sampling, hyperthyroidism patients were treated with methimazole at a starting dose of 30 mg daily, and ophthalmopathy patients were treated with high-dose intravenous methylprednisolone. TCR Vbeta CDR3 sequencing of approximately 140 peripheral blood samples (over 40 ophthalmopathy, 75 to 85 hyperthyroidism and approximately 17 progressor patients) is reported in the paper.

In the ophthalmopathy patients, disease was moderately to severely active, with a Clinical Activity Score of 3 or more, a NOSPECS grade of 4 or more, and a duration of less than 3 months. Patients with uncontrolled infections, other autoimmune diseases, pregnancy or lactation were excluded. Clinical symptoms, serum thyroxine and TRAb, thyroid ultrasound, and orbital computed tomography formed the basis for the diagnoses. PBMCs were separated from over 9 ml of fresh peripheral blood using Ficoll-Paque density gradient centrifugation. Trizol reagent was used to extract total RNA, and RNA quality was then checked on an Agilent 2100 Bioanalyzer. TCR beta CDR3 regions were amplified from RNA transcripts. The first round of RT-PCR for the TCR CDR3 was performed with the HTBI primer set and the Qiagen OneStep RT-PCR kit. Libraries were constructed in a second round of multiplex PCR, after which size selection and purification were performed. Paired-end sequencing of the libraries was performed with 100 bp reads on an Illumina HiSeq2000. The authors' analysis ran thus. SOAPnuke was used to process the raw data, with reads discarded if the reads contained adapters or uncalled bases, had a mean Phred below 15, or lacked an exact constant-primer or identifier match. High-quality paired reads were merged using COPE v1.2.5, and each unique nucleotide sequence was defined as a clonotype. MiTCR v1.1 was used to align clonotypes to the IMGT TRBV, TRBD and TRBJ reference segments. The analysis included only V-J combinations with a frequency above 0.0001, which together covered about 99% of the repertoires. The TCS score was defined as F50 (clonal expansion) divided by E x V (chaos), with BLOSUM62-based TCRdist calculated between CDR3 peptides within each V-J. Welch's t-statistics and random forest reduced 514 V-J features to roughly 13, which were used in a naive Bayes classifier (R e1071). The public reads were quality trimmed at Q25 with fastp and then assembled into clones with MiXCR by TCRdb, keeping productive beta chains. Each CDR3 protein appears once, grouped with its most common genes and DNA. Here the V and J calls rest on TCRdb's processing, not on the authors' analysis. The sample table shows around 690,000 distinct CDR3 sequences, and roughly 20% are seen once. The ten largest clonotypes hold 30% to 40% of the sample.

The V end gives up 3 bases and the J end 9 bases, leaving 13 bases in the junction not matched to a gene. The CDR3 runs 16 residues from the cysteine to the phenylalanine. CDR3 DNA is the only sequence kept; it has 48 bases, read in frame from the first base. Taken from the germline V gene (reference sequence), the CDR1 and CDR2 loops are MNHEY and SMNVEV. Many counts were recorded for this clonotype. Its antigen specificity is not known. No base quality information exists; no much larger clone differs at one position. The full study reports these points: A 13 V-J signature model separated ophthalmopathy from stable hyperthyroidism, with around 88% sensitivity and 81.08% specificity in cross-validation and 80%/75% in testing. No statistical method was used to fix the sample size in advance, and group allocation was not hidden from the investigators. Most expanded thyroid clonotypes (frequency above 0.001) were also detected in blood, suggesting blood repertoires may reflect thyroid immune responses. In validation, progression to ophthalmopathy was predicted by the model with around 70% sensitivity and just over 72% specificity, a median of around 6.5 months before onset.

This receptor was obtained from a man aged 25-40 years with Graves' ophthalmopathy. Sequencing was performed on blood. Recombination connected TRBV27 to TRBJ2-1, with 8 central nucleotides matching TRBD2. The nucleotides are TGTGCCAGCAGTTTCTCAGCGGGGGAGTATTCGGGTGAGCAGTTCTTC. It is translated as CASSFSAGEYSGEQFF.